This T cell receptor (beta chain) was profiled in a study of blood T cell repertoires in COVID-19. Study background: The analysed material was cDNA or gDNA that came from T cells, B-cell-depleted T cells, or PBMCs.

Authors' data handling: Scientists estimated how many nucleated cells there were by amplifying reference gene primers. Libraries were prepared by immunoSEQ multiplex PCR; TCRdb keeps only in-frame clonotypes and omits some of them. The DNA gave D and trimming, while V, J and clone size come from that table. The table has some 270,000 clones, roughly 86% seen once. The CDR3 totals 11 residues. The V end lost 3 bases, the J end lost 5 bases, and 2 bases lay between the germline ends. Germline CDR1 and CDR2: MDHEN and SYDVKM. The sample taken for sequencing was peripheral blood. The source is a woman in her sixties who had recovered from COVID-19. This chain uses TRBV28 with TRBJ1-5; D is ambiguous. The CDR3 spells CASSFDQPQHF. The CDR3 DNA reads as TGTGCCAGCAGTTTCGATCAGCCCCAGCATTTT.